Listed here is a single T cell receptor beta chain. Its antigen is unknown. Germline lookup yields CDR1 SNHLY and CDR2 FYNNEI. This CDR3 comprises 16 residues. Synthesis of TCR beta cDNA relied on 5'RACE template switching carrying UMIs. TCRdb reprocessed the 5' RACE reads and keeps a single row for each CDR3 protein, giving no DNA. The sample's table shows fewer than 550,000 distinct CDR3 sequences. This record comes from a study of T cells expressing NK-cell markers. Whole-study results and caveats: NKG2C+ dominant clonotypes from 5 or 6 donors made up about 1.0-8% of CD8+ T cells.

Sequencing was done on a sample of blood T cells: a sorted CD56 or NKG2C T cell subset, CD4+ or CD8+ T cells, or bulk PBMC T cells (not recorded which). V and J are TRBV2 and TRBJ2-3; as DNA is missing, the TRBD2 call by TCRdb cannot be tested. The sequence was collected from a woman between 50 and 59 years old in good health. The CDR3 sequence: CASSGSGLAERDTQYF.